This entry concerns a single TCR beta chain. Germline V gene sequence: CDR1 SGHRS, CDR2 YFSETQ. The CDR3 runs to 15 residues. V lost 0 bases, J lost 6 bases, and 12 bases lay in between. TCRdb re-derived calls from the RT-PCR reads in MiXCR, one entry per CDR3 protein. Among about 780,000 distinct CDR3 sequences listed, around 20% were seen once. The sample comes from a study of response to subunit inactivated influenza vaccine. The sequencing here drew on PBMCs from blood, taken about 5 days after vaccination. V gene TRBV5-1 combines with J gene TRBJ2-2, with TRBD2 as a possible D gene (5 bases). The receptor was isolated from a man over 45 who received an inactivated influenza vaccine. Here the CDR3 DNA reads TGCGCCAGCAGCTTGGGTGTTGGAGGAGCCGGGGAGCTGTTTTTT. Translating it yields CASSLGVGGAGELFF.